A single sample is the source of the 21 T cell receptor beta chains below, sequenced in a study of shared clonotypes between healthy human individuals. Method: immunoSEQ multiplex PCR; TCRdb's copy keeps in-frame clones and lacks some. The sample has about 2 million clones, roughly 94% seen once. What was sequenced was naive CD4+ T cells sorted from blood. Sample subset: CD45RA+ positively selected. These receptors came from a man between 18 and 35 years old in good health.

The V and J genes are TRBV9 and TRBJ2-1; D is unclear. The CDR3 has 14 residues. Deletions cut 4 bases from V and 6 bases from J, with 14 bases between. Per germline, CDR1 SGDLS and CDR2 YYNGEE. The CDR3 region has the DNA TGTGCCAGCAGCAAGACGACCACCATCAATGAGCAGTTCTTC. The encoded protein is CASSKTTTINEQFF.

This chain links TRBV30 with TRBJ1-2; maybe TRBD1 (6 bases). Trimming left V 4 bases short and J 6 bases short, with 24 bases between. Germline values: CDR1 GTSNPN, CDR2 SVGIG (reference sequence). The CDR3 is made up of 16 amino acids. The CDR3 DNA follows: TGTGCCTGGAAGGTCAGGGGAGGGTTTGGAATCAATGGCTACACCTTC. This translates into CAWKVRGGFGINGYTF. Complete variable domain (other parts from reference TRBV30 and TRBJ1-2): SQTIHQWPATLVQPVGSPLSLECTVEGTSNPNLYWYRQAAGRGLQLLFYSVGIGQISSEVPQNLSASRPQDRQFILSSKKLLLSDSGFYLCAWKVRGGFGINGYTFGSGTRLTVV.

The chain links TRBV18 to TRBJ2-5; D perhaps matches TRBD2 (6 bases). The V gene lost 3 bases and the J gene lost 5 bases, with 13 bases spanning the gap. This CDR3 has 14 residues. Germline CDR1 reads KGHSH; CDR2 reads LQKENI. CDR3 DNA: TGTGCCAGCTCACCTGCGGGGATCAGCGAGACCCAGTACTTC. This sequence encodes CASSPAGISETQYF.

The chain carries TRBV5-6 and TRBJ2-1; the D gene is possibly TRBD2 (6 bases). From germline, CDR1 is SGHDT and CDR2 YYEEEE. This CDR3 region has 15 residues. V was trimmed by 0 bases and J by 8 bases, leaving 15 bases between them. The CDR3 here is CASSLGDSWMDEQFF. The CDR3 DNA sequence: TGTGCCAGCAGCTTGGGGGACTCGTGGATGGATGAGCAGTTCTTC.

This clone was found a few times. The V call is TRBV19, the J call TRBJ1-5, with unresolved D. The CDR3 covers 15 residues. From germline, CDR1 is LNHDA and CDR2 SQIVND (reference sequence). Trimming shortened V by 7 bases and J by 0 bases, and 13 bases separated the two germline ends. The CDR3 DNA reads TGTGCCAGTACCCCGCTCCCAGTTAGCAATCAGCCCCAGCATTTT. Translation: CASTPLPVSNQPQHF.

J is TRBJ2-5 and V is TRBV6-9; the match to TRBD2 covers 10 bases. V was clipped by 8 bases and J by 5 bases; unmatched bases: 17. CDR1 is MNHGY and CDR2 is SVAAGI in the germline V gene. CDR3 length equals 17 residues. The CDR3 here is CASGRAGGLVSWETQYF. The CDR3 DNA is TGTGCCAGCGGACGAGCGGGAGGGCTGGTGTCCTGGGAGACCCAGTACTTC.

This clone was seen just once. This sequence joins TRBV30 and TRBJ1-5; 7 bases fit TRBD1. J was trimmed by 0 bases and V by 2 bases; bases with no gene match: 7. Germline loops: CDR1 GTSNPN, CDR2 SVGIG (reference sequence). The CDR3 runs to 16 residues. CDR3 bases: TGTGCCTGGAGTTGGGGACAGAAGGATAGCAATCAGCCCCAGCATTTT. Residues: CAWSWGQKDSNQPQHF.

This clone was counted a few times. V usage is TRBV6-1 and J usage is TRBJ2-7; no reliable D call. V was cut by 0 bases and J by 5 bases, with 8 bases left in between. The CDR3 has 13 amino acids. Per the germline V gene, CDR1 is MNHNS and CDR2 is SASEGT. The CDR3 spells CASSEAFLNEQYF. As DNA, the CDR3 is TGTGCCAGCAGTGAAGCGTTTCTAAACGAGCAGTACTTC.

This sequence joins TRBV18 and TRBJ2-2; D may be TRBD1 (6 bases). The germline V gene encodes CDR1 KGHSH and CDR2 LQKENI. This CDR3 comprises 16 residues. The V and J ends lost 3 bases and 1 base respectively, with 12 bases between them. CDR3 in amino acids: CASSPRAQGNTGELFF. The CDR3 DNA sequence: TGTGCCAGCTCACCCAGGGCACAGGGGAACACCGGGGAGCTGTTTTTT.

This clone was seen more than once but under ten times. Here the CDR3 reads CASSLGRGSGRKDNEQFF. For the CDR3, the DNA is TGTGCCAGCAGCTTAGGTCGTGGTAGCGGGAGGAAAGACAATGAGCAGTTCTTC. The chain has TRBV7-6 and TRBJ2-1; TRBD2 matches 10 bases. J lost 5 bases, V lost 1 base, and 11 bases had no gene match. The CDR3 contains 18 residues. Germline assignment: CDR1 SGHVS and CDR2 FNYEAQ. The full variable domain, completed using reference TRBV7-6 and TRBJ2-1, is GAGVSQSPRYKVTKRGQDVALRCDPISGHVSLYWYRQALGQGPEFLTYFNYEAQQDKSGLPNDRFSAERPEGSISTLTIQRTEQRDSAMYRCASSLGRGSGRKDNEQFFGPGTRLTVL.

This rearrangement joins TRBV7-2 to TRBJ2-1, with D maybe TRBD1 (6 bases). This CDR3 region has 14 residues. The germline gives CDR1 SGHTA, CDR2 FQGNSA. V dropped 1 base and J dropped 10 bases, with 14 bases sitting between them. In DNA form, the CDR3 reads TGTGCCAGCAGCTTAGGAGGCAGGGGATGGGAGCAGTTCTTC. It encodes CASSLGGRGWEQFF.

The chain uses TRBV6-5 and TRBJ2-2, with 7 nucleotides matching TRBD1. Germline CDR1 is MNHEY and CDR2 is SVGAGI. V was pared by 5 bases and J by 1 base, with 4 bases of the junction left unmatched. This CDR3 has 15 residues. The CDR3 sequence: CASSLTGLNTGELFF. The DNA for the CDR3 is TGTGCCAGCAGTCTGACAGGGTTGAACACCGGGGAGCTGTTTTTT.

V and J are TRBV30 and TRBJ2-7; the D call may be TRBD1 or TRBD2 (5 bases each). The germline V and J ends were trimmed by 1 base and 0 bases, with 10 bases remaining between them. CDR3 length equals 14 residues. Germline V lookup: CDR1 GTSNPN, CDR2 SVGIG (reference sequence). Here the CDR3 reads CAWSGDGRSYEQYF. DNA for the CDR3: TGTGCCTGGAGTGGGGACGGACGCTCCTACGAGCAGTACTTC.

With regard to this clone: The sample has other DNA sequences that encode this CDR3 too. This chain connects TRBV10-3 to TRBJ2-7, with D hard to call. The V end lost 8 bases, the J end lost 0 bases, and 8 bases lay between the germline ends. Germline lookup yields CDR1 ENHRY and CDR2 SYGVKD. The CDR3 covers 12 residues. Here the CDR3 reads CAIGPDSYEQYF. CDR3 DNA sequence: TGTGCCATCGGGCCGGACTCCTACGAGCAGTACTTC.

Here the CDR3 reads CASSLVGGSNYGYTF. The CDR3 DNA sequence: TGCGCCAGCAGCTTGGTAGGGGGCTCTAACTATGGCTACACCTTC. The J gene is TRBJ1-2, the V gene TRBV5-1, with TRBD1 matching 7 bases. V lost 0 bases, J lost 0 bases, and 2 bases stayed unmatched. Germline loops: CDR1 SGHRS, CDR2 YFSETQ. The CDR3 is made up of 15 amino acids.

This clone was counted once. The CDR3 spells CASSLGSSGGSETQYF. CDR3 nucleotide sequence: TGTGCCAGCAGCTTAGGGTCCAGCGGGGGGTCTGAGACCCAGTACTTC. V usage is TRBV7-8 and J usage is TRBJ2-5; TRBD2 agrees at 9 bases. Germline values: CDR1 SGHVS, CDR2 FQNEAQ. This CDR3 comprises 16 residues. Trimming at V came to 1 base and at J to 5 bases, leaving 8 bases not matched to a gene. The complete variable domain, with remaining parts taken from reference TRBV7-8 and TRBJ2-5, reads GAGVSQSPRYKVAKRGQDVALRCDPISGHVSLFWYQQALGQGPEFLTYFQNEAQLDKSGLPSDRFFAERPEGSVSTLKIQRTQQEDSAVYLCASSLGSSGGSETQYFGPGTRLLVL.

V and J are TRBV11-2 and TRBJ2-7; possibly TRBD2 for D (5 bases). V was cut by 2 bases and J by 5 bases, with 13 bases left in between. The CDR3 contains 14 residues. Looked up from germline, CDR1 is SGHAT and CDR2 is FQNNGV. CDR3 sequence reads: CASSLSLARDEQYF. For the CDR3, the DNA is TGTGCCAGCAGCTTAAGCCTAGCTAGGGACGAGCAGTACTTC.

This clone is a singleton in its sample. The chain recombines TRBV19 with TRBJ1-1; D call uncertain. CDR3 length: 14 residues. Germline V gene data show CDR1 as LNHDA and CDR2 as SQIVND (reference sequence). V was shortened by 7 bases and J by 1 base, with 13 bases between the two germline ends. CDR3 in amino acids: CASNPWGGNTEAFF. Written as DNA, the CDR3 is TGTGCCAGTAACCCTTGGGGAGGGAACACTGAAGCTTTCTTT.

This clone is a singleton in its sample. V and J are TRBV10-3 and TRBJ2-2; 8 bases map to TRBD1. Trimming at V came to 10 bases and at J to 7 bases, leaving 8 bases not matched to a gene. The length of the CDR3 is 13 residues. The germline V gene encodes CDR1 ENHRY and CDR2 SYGVKD. Here the CDR3 reads CATRMDRVGELFF. CDR3 nucleotide sequence: TGTGCCACCCGAATGGACAGGGTCGGGGAGCTGTTTTTT.

The CDR3, as DNA: TGTGCCAGCAGTAGAGAGTACTATGGCTACACCTTC. Translating gives CASSREYYGYTF. The rearrangement links TRBV25-1 to TRBJ1-2; D is uncertain. Deletions cut 5 bases from V and 3 bases from J, with 7 bases between. The CDR3 contains 12 residues. Per germline, CDR1 MGHDK and CDR2 SYGVNS.

This chain connects TRBV30 to TRBJ2-5; D is unclear. V was clipped by 3 bases and J by 7 bases, with 9 bases between them. Per the germline V gene, CDR1 is GTSNPN and CDR2 is SVGIG (reference sequence). This CDR3 has 11 residues. As DNA, the CDR3 is TGTGCCTGGAGCGATGAAGGGACCCAGTACTTC. This translates into CAWSDEGTQYF.